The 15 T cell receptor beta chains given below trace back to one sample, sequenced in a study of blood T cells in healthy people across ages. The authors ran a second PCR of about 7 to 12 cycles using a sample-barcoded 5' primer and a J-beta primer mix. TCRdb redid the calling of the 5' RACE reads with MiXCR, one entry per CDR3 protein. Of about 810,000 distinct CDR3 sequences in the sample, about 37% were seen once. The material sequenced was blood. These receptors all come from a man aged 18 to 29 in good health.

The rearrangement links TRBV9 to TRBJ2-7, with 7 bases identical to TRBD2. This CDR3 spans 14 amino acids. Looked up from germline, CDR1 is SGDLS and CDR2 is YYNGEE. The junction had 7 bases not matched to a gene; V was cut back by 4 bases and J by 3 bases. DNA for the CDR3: TGTGCCAGCAGCCCTTCTAGCGGCTACTACGAGCAGTACTTC. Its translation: CASSPSSGYYEQYF.

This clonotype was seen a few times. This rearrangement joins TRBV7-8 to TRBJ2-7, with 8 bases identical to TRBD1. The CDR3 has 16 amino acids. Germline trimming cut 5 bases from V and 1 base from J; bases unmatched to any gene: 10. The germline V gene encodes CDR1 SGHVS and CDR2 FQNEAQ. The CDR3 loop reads CASSLLGQGYSYEQYF. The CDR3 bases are TGTGCCAGCAGCCTACTAGGACAGGGTTATTCCTACGAGCAGTACTTC.

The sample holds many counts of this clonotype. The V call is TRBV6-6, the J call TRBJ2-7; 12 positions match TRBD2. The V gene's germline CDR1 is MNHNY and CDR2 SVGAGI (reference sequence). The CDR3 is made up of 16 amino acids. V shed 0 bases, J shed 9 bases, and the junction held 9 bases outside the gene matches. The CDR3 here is CASSYSPSSGGAPQYF. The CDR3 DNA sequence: TGTGCCAGCAGTTACTCACCCTCTAGCGGGGGGGCCCCGCAGTACTTC.

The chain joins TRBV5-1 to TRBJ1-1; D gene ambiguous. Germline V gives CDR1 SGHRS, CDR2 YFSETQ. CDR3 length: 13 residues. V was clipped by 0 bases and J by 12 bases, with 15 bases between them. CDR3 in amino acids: CASSLGTTKTTFF. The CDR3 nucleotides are TGCGCCAGCAGCTTGGGGACTACAAAGACGACTTTCTTT.

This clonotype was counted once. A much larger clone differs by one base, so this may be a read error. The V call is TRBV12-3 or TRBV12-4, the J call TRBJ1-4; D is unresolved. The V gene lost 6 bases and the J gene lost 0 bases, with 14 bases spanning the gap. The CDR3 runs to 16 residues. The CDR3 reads CASSPLPIATNEKLFF. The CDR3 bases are TGTGCCAGCAGCCCCCTCCCAATTGCAACTAATGAAAAACTGTTTTTT.

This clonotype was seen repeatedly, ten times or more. The CDR3 DNA reads TGCGCCAGCAGCGCAAGGGTTGGGGAGACCCAGTACTTC. Protein product: CASSARVGETQYF. The chain links TRBV4-3 to TRBJ2-5; the D is unclear. The CDR3 runs to 13 residues. The germline gives CDR1 LGHNA, CDR2 YSLEER. Trimming took off 5 bases at V and 5 bases at J, with 12 bases between the two ends.

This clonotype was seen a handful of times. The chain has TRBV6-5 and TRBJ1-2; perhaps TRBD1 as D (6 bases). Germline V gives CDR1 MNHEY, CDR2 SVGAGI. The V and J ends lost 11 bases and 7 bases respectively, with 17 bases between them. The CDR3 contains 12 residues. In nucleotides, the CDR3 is TGTGCCGACCTTACGGGGGGCTGTGGCTACACCTTC. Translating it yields CADLTGGCGYTF.

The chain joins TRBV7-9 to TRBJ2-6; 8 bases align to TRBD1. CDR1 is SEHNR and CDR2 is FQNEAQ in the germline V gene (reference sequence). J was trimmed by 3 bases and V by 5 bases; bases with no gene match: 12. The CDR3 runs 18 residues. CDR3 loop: CASSASTGDLGGANVLTF. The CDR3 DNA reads TGTGCCAGCAGCGCCTCGACAGGGGACCTTGGTGGGGCCAACGTCCTGACTTTC. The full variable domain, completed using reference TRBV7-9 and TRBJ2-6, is DTGVSQNPRHKITKRGQNVTFRCDPISEHNRLYWYRQTLGQGPEFLTYFQNEAQLEKSRLLSDRFSAERPKGSFSTLEIQRTEQGDSAMYLCASSASTGDLGGANVLTFGAGSRLTVL.

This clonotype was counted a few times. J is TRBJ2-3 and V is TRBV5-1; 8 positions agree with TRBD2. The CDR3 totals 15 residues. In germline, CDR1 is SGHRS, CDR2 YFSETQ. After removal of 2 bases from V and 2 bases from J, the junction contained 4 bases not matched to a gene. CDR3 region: CASSFIAGITDTQYF. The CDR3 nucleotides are TGCGCCAGCAGCTTTATAGCGGGGATCACAGATACGCAGTATTTT.

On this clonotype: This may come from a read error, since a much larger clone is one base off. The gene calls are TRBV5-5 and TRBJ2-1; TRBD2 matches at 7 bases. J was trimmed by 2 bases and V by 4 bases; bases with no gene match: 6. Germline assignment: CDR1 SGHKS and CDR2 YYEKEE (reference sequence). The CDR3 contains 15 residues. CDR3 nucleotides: TGTGCCAGCAGCACCGGGGAGGGACCCTACAATGAGCAGTTCTTC. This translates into CASSTGEGPYNEQFF.

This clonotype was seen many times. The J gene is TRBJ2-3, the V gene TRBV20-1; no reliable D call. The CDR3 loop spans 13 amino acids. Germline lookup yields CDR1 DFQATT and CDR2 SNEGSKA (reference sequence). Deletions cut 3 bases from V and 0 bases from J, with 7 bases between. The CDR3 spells CSASPISTDTQYF. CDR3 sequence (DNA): TGCAGTGCTAGCCCTATAAGCACAGATACGCAGTATTTT.

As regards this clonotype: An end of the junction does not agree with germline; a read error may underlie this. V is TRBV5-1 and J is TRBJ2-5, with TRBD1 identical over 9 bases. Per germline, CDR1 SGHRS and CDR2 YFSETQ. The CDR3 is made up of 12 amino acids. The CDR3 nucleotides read TGCGCCAGCAACTTGGACAGGGGAGAGCAGTACTTC. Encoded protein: CASNLDRGEQYF. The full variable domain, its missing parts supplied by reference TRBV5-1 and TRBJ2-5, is KAGVTQTPRYLIKTRGQQVTLSCSPISGHRSVSWYQQTPGQGLQFLFEYFSETQRNKGNFPGRFSGRQFSNSRSEMNVSTLELGDSALYLCASNLDRGEQYFGPGTRLLVL.

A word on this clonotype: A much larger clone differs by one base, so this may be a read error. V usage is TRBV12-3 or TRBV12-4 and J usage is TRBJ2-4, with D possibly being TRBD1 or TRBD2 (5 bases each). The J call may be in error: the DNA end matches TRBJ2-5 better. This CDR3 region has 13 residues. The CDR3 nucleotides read TGTGCCAGCGGGACGAGATCCGGAGAGACCCAGTACTTC. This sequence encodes CASGTRSGETQYF.

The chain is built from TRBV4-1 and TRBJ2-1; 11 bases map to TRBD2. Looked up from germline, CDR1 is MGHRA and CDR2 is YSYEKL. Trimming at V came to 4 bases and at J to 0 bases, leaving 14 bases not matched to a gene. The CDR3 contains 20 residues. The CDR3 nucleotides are TGCGCCAGCAGCCTGGAAGGTTTTCATAGCGGGGGGGCCTCCTACAATGAGCAGTTCTTC. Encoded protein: CASSLEGFHSGGASYNEQFF.

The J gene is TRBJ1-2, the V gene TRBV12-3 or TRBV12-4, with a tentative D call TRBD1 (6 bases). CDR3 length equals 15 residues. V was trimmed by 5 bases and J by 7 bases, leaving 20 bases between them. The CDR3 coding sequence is TGTGCCAGCAGTGCAGGGGAAGGACGAACAGTTGGCTACACCTTC. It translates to CASSAGEGRTVGYTF.